This T cell receptor beta chain was recorded in a study of PD-1 blockade in mismatch repair-deficient tumors. About the research overall: All were previously treated, progressing patients with around 12 mismatch repair-deficient cancer types.

V gave up 0 bases and J gave up 3 bases; unmatched junction bases: 4. Germline V lookup: CDR1 SGDLS, CDR2 YYNGEE. The CDR3 contains 15 residues. Using immunoSEQ multiplex PCR, the repertoire was profiled, and TCRdb retains in-frame clones only, with some absent. The table includes some 19,000 clones, almost 85% detected once. The receptor was isolated from an adult with mismatch repair-deficient cancer. The chain is built from TRBV9 and TRBJ1-1, with 8 bases lining up with TRBD1. The source material was PBMCs, sampled 52 weeks after starting pembrolizumab. Here the CDR3 reads CASSVVVQGDTEAFF. DNA for the CDR3: TGTGCCAGCAGCGTAGTTGTACAGGGGGACACTGAAGCTTTCTTT.